Sequencing of this T cell receptor beta chain was carried out in a study of control samples from healthy donors and cancer patients. Between the trimmed V and J ends, which lost 1 base and 2 bases, there was a span of 17 bases. Per germline, CDR1 LGHDT and CDR2 YNNKEL (reference sequence). This CDR3 has 18 residues. The repertoire was sequenced with immunoSEQ multiplex PCR; TCRdb's copy has only in-frame clones and lacks some. Of 100,000 to 150,000 clones listed, roughly 90% are singletons. The J gene is TRBJ2-2, the V gene TRBV3-1 (or the pseudogene TRBV3-2), with TRBD2 as a possible D gene (6 bases). Sequencing was carried out using blood. The sequence derives from a woman in her 50s in good health. The CDR3 loop reads CASSQGRGKGLNTGELFF. The CDR3 coding sequence is TGTGCCAGCAGCCAAGGGCGGGGAAAGGGGCTTAACACCGGGGAGCTGTTTTTT.